This paragraph reports one T cell receptor beta chain. Its antigen is as yet unknown. Unique molecular identifiers were incorporated when the TCRbeta library was constructed. TCRdb re-analysed the PCR reads in MiXCR, keeping a single row per CDR3 protein. The sample contains around 490,000 distinct CDR3 sequences, roughly an eighth of which appear only once. The source of the sample is a study of T-cell reconstitution after alpha-beta-depleted transplantation in children. This CDR3 region has 14 residues. The germline V and J ends were trimmed by 4 bases and 4 bases, with 14 bases remaining between them. Germline CDR1 and CDR2: ENHRY and SYGVKD. General study results and limits: Expanded graft clones, several hundred of them, were reportedly the source of alpha-beta T cells about two months after transplant. Surviving recipient T cells and thymic progenitors produced the high day-60 TCRbeta diversity seen in some patients. One year after transplant, T-cell counts and diversity came mostly from newly produced T cells.

The J gene is TRBJ2-7, the V gene TRBV10-3, with D tentatively TRBD1 or TRBD2 (6 bases each). The source was PBMCs, mostly from graft donor cells, collected 180 days after TCRalphabeta/CD19-depleted stem cell transplant. The TCR originated in a female patient younger than 10 who had a stem cell transplant for aplastic anemia, so the T cells may come from the graft donor. CDR3 region: CAISGVGGGYEQYF. CDR3 coding DNA: TGTGCCATCAGTGGGGTAGGGGGAGGATACGAGCAGTACTTC.